Described below is a single T cell receptor (beta chain) sequence and its context. No antigen is known for it. This entry belongs to a study of T cell repertoires in cytomegalovirus infection. Study results and caveats: Ex vivo responses were dominated by HLA-C-restricted CMV-specific TCR beta clonotypes.

TCRdb called the reads again in MiXCR, with one record for every CDR3 protein. The repertoire holds just over 450,000 distinct CDR3 sequences, with approximately 42% as singletons. The CDR3 consists of 16 residues. The V gene lost 2 bases and the J gene lost 6 bases, with 19 bases spanning the gap. The germline CDR1 and CDR2 sequences are SEHNR and FQNEAQ (reference sequence). V and J are TRBV7-9 and TRBJ1-2, with D perhaps TRBD1 (6 bases). Sequencing was performed on cultured PBMCs, taken from culture after CMV antigen stimulation. The sequence was collected from a human donor in good health (CMV status not recorded). Some clones in this sample may be carry-over from other donors' samples. The CDR3 DNA follows: TGTGCCAGCAGCTTAATAAGGTGGACAGCAGGGCATGGCTACACCTTC. This translates into CASSLIRWTAGHGYTF. The variable domain in full, with the rest retrieved from reference TRBV7-9 and TRBJ1-2, is DTGVSQNPRHKITKRGQNVTFRCDPISEHNRLYWYRQTLGQGPEFLTYFQNEAQLEKSRLLSDRFSAERPKGSFSTLEIQRTEQGDSAMYLCASSLIRWTAGHGYTFGSGTRLTVV.